The 28 T cell receptor beta chains presented below share a single source sample, sequenced in a study of T cells expressing NK-cell markers. TCRdb re-called the 5' RACE reads and catalogs CDR3 proteins one per entry, DNA excluded. The sample totals about 390,000 distinct CDR3 sequences. Sequencing was done on a sample of blood T cells: a sorted CD56 or NKG2C T cell subset, CD4+ or CD8+ T cells, or bulk PBMC T cells (not recorded which). The receptors stem from a woman between 50 and 59 years old in good health.

This CDR3 is CASSYSVLESQRQFF. The chain links TRBV6-5 to TRBJ2-1. The germline gives CDR1 MNHEY, CDR2 SVGAGI. CDR3 length: 15 residues.

V usage is TRBV3-1 and J usage is TRBJ2-5. Per the germline V gene, CDR1 is LGHDT and CDR2 is YNNKEL (reference sequence). The CDR3 loop spans 14 amino acids. This CDR3 reads CASSPQTYQETQYF.

The genes are TRBV18 and TRBJ2-1; with no DNA, the TCRdb D assignment of TRBD2 cannot be verified. Germline values: CDR1 KGHSH, CDR2 LQKENI. The CDR3 is 16 residues long. CDR3 amino acids: CASSPTLAGVSNEQFF.

The CDR3 spells CSARGPGLGSRGELFF. The chain links TRBV20-1 to TRBJ2-2; TCRdb's assignment of TRBD2 cannot be checked, as there is no DNA. The V gene's germline CDR1 is DFQATT and CDR2 SNEGSKA (reference sequence). The CDR3 extends over 16 amino acids.

This rearrangement joins TRBV20-1 to TRBJ2-5; TCRdb names TRBD2, which stays unverified in the absence of DNA. This CDR3 spans 15 amino acids. Looked up from germline, CDR1 is DFQATT and CDR2 is SNEGSKA (reference sequence). Here the CDR3 reads CSAEGPKLPPETQYF.

This chain uses TRBV6-5 with TRBJ2-5; the D call of TRBD1 rests on TCRdb alone, since no DNA is present to check it. The CDR3 runs 18 residues. Germline CDR1 is MNHEY and CDR2 is SVGAGI. The CDR3 region is CASSFAPERWNKKETQYF.

The chain carries TRBV5-1 and TRBJ2-1; the TCRdb call, TRBD1, lacks DNA for checking. This CDR3 is built from 12 residues. Germline CDR1 is SGHRS and CDR2 is YFSETQ. CDR3 loop: CASSLNRPEQFF.

The rearrangement links TRBV7-8 to TRBJ2-6. Looked up from germline, CDR1 is SGHVS and CDR2 is FQNEAQ. The CDR3 totals 14 residues. The CDR3 is CASSRRSVANVLTF.

The V gene is TRBV15, the J gene TRBJ2-1; TCRdb reports TRBD1, a call that lacks DNA to check it against. The germline gives CDR1 LNHNV, CDR2 YYDKDF (reference sequence). CDR3 length: 16 residues. CDR3 sequence reads: CATSREGDSTGDEQFF.

The rearrangement uses TRBV10-3 and TRBJ2-6; TCRdb selects TRBD1, and the lack of DNA leaves this call unchecked. Germline values: CDR1 ENHRY, CDR2 SYGVKD. This CDR3 contains 18 residues. The CDR3 region is CAISESRGRGSGANVLTF.

This chain connects TRBV6-1 to TRBJ2-7; TCRdb names TRBD2, which stays unverified in the absence of DNA. This CDR3 spans 12 amino acids. The germline V gene encodes CDR1 MNHNS and CDR2 SASEGT. The CDR3 spells CASSERAGEQYF.

The V and J genes are TRBV24-1 and TRBJ2-7; the D call of TRBD1 rests on TCRdb alone, since no DNA is present to check it. The CDR3 spans 16 residues. Germline V gives CDR1 KGHDR, CDR2 SFDVKD. CDR3 loop: CATSDSSTGGIYEQYF.

The V and J genes are TRBV20-1 and TRBJ2-1; the TCRdb D gene call, TRBD2, has no DNA to confirm it. Germline CDR1 is DFQATT and CDR2 is SNEGSKA (reference sequence). The length of the CDR3 is 16 residues. The CDR3 loop reads CSARPGTSGLYNEQFF.

The chain employs TRBV3-1 and TRBJ2-1. This CDR3 spans 14 amino acids. CDR1 is LGHDT and CDR2 is YNNKEL in the germline V gene (reference sequence). The CDR3 here is CASSQDQGTDEQFF.

V gene TRBV6-5 combines with J gene TRBJ2-3; TCRdb selects TRBD2, and the lack of DNA leaves this call unchecked. This CDR3 has 16 amino acids. Looked up from germline, CDR1 is MNHEY and CDR2 is SVGAGI. The CDR3 reads CAGRPPTSVFTDTQYF.

V is TRBV5-1 and J is TRBJ2-2. Germline V gives CDR1 SGHRS, CDR2 YFSETQ. The CDR3 spans 15 residues. The CDR3 sequence: CASSLGSSVTGELFF.

The chain couples TRBV20-1 to TRBJ2-7; TCRdb outputs TRBD1, but without DNA this stays unchecked. The CDR3 spans 13 residues. Germline CDR1 DFQATT, CDR2 SNEGSKA (reference sequence). The CDR3 protein is CSAKGTGPYEQYF.

V usage is TRBV5-1 and J usage is TRBJ2-1; TCRdb names TRBD2, which stays unverified in the absence of DNA. There are 14 residues in the CDR3. Germline V gene lookup returns CDR1 SGHRS and CDR2 YFSETQ. The CDR3 sequence: CASSLAPLAAEQFF.

The chain's CDR3 is CASSILAGGNEQFF. This sequence joins TRBV5-1 and TRBJ2-1; TCRdb's D call, TRBD2, is unchecked because there is no DNA. Germline loops: CDR1 SGHRS, CDR2 YFSETQ. This CDR3 is built from 14 residues. Based on the CDR3 plus reference TRBV5-1 and TRBJ2-1, the full variable domain is KAGVTQTPRYLIKTRGQQVTLSCSPISGHRSVSWYQQTPGQGLQFLFEYFSETQRNKGNFPGRFSGRQFSNSRSEMNVSTLELGDSALYLCASSILAGGNEQFFGPGTRLTVL.

The chain combines TRBV5-1 with TRBJ2-3; TCRdb proposes TRBD1, but this gene call is untestable without DNA. Germline V lookup: CDR1 SGHRS, CDR2 YFSETQ. The CDR3 extends over 14 amino acids. CDR3 amino acids: CASAPLTGADTQYF.

The chain has TRBV20-1 and TRBJ2-1; TCRdb's assignment of TRBD2 cannot be checked, as there is no DNA. The CDR3 totals 15 residues. Germline assignment: CDR1 DFQATT and CDR2 SNEGSKA (reference sequence). This CDR3 is CSARDLRTSVDEQFF.

The J gene is TRBJ2-4, the V gene TRBV3-1; TCRdb gives TRBD1 as the D gene, but with no DNA this cannot be confirmed. CDR1 LGHDT and CDR2 YNNKEL come from the germline V gene (reference sequence). This CDR3 has 15 amino acids. CDR3 residues: CASSQGAWAKNIQYF.

Here the CDR3 reads CASRTTGASYEQYF. The V call is TRBV19, the J call TRBJ2-7. CDR1 LNHDA and CDR2 SQIVND come from the germline V gene (reference sequence). The CDR3 is 14 residues long.

V and J are TRBV20-1 and TRBJ2-1; TCRdb designates TRBD1, a call that cannot be tested without DNA. CDR3 length: 15 residues. CDR1 and CDR2 (germline): DFQATT, SNEGSKA (reference sequence). CDR3 in amino acids: CSAIEGGGRNNEQFF.

The chain uses TRBV5-1 and TRBJ2-1; absent DNA, TCRdb's TRBD2 call cannot be checked. The CDR3 sequence is 15 residues long. The germline gives CDR1 SGHRS, CDR2 YFSETQ. The CDR3 sequence: CASRQIGTSRSEQFF.

This sequence joins TRBV5-1 and TRBJ2-1; with no DNA, the TCRdb D assignment of TRBD2 cannot be verified. Germline CDR1 and CDR2: SGHRS and YFSETQ. This CDR3 has 15 residues. CDR3 protein: CASSPRTSANNEQFF.

This chain uses TRBV18 with TRBJ2-1; TCRdb indicates TRBD2, and absent DNA this call remains unverified. The CDR3 sequence is 13 residues long. Germline V gene lookup returns CDR1 KGHSH and CDR2 LQKENI. CDR3 protein: CASSPPLAGEQFF.

This chain uses TRBV30 with TRBJ2-1; lacking DNA, the TRBD2 call made by TCRdb goes unchecked. Germline values: CDR1 GTSNPN, CDR2 SVGIG (reference sequence). The length of the CDR3 is 15 residues. CDR3 protein: CAWSVPGLAIYEQFF. Based on the CDR3 plus reference TRBV30 and TRBJ2-1, the full variable domain is SQTIHQWPATLVQPVGSPLSLECTVEGTSNPNLYWYRQAAGRGLQLLFYSVGIGQISSEVPQNLSASRPQDRQFILSSKKLLLSDSGFYLCAWSVPGLAIYEQFFGPGTRLTVL.